These 28 T cell receptor beta chains were all obtained from the same sample, sequenced in a study of CD8 T cells in Susac syndrome. cDNA came from about 0.5 to 1 ug RNA primed by random hexamers. TCRdb recomputed calls from the immunoSEQ multiplex PCR reads with MiXCR, one row per CDR3 protein. The sample holds around 160,000 distinct CDR3 sequences, 93% seen once. The sequenced sample was CD4+ T cells from PBMCs. Source of these receptors: a human donor in good health.

The chain joins TRBV25-1 to TRBJ1-3; D call uncertain. Germline-derived CDR1 and CDR2 are MGHDK and SYGVNS. This CDR3 spans 14 amino acids. V lost 6 bases, J lost 2 bases, and 11 bases lay in between. The CDR3 DNA reads as TGTGCCAGCAGCGCCCCCGAGGCTGGAAACACCATATATTTT. It specifies CASSAPEAGNTIYF.

V and J are TRBV2 and TRBJ1-1; 8 bases align to TRBD1. Germline V CDR1 and CDR2: SNHLY, FYNNEI. The CDR3 has 15 residues. V trimming: 4 bases; J trimming: 1 base; junction bases outside the gene matches: 5. CDR3 protein: CASSARTGRNTEAFF. The CDR3 DNA sequence: TGTGCCAGCAGTGCCAGGACAGGGAGGAACACTGAAGCTTTCTTT.

This clonotype was recorded only once. The gene calls are TRBV7-3 and TRBJ2-1, with no clear D. Trimming removed 2 bases from V and 0 bases from J, with 8 bases in between. The CDR3 is 15 amino acids. From germline, CDR1 is SGHTA and CDR2 FQGTGA. The DNA of the CDR3 is TGTGCCAGCAGCTTAGCCTTGCTCTCCTACAATGAGCAGTTCTTC. Translation: CASSLALLSYNEQFF.

The chain combines TRBV20-1 with TRBJ2-2; D not resolved. This CDR3 contains 14 residues. Trimming removed 5 bases at V and 1 base at J, with 11 bases between. Per the germline V gene, CDR1 is DFQATT and CDR2 is SNEGSKA (reference sequence). CDR3 sequence reads: CSARPPLNTGELFF. CDR3 DNA: TGCAGTGCTCGTCCCCCCTTGAACACCGGGGAGCTGTTTTTT.

The rearrangement joins TRBV9 to TRBJ1-1; D is unresolved. In germline, CDR1 is SGDLS, CDR2 YYNGEE. The CDR3 runs 14 residues. The V and J ends lost 3 bases and 1 base respectively, with 10 bases between them. The CDR3 coding sequence is TGTGCCAGCAGCGAGTGGGTTTCGAACACTGAAGCTTTCTTT. As protein: CASSEWVSNTEAFF. The variable domain in full, completed from reference TRBV9 and TRBJ1-1, reads DSGVTQTPKHLITATGQRVTLRCSPRSGDLSVYWYQQSLDQGLQFLIQYYNGEERAKGNILERFSAQQFPDLHSELNLSSLELGDSALYFCASSEWVSNTEAFFGQGTRLTVV.

The rearrangement links TRBV6-6 to TRBJ1-1; D remains unclear. Trimming removed 0 bases at V and 1 base at J, with 9 bases between. CDR1 is MNHNY and CDR2 is SVGAGI in the germline V gene (reference sequence). The CDR3 totals 15 residues. CDR3 in amino acids: CASSYSTPRNTEAFF. The CDR3 nucleotides read TGTGCCAGCAGTTACTCAACGCCCCGGAACACTGAAGCTTTCTTT.

The gene calls are TRBV5-4 and TRBJ2-7; 12 nucleotides match TRBD1. Germline V gene data show CDR1 as SGHNT and CDR2 as YYREEE (reference sequence). This CDR3 has 14 amino acids. V was clipped by 7 bases and J by 7 bases; unmatched bases: 9. The CDR3 reads CASGTRDRGQEQYF. Here the CDR3 DNA reads TGTGCCAGCGGTACCCGGGACAGGGGGCAAGAGCAGTACTTC. Using reference TRBV5-4 and TRBJ2-7 for the parts outside the CDR3, the full variable domain is ETGVTQSPTHLIKTRGQQVTLRCSSQSGHNTVSWYQQALGQGPQFIFQYYREEENGRGNFPPRFSGLQFPNYSSELNVNALELDDSALYLCASGTRDRGQEQYFGPGTRLTVT.

This rearrangement joins TRBV6-5 to TRBJ1-2, with D perhaps TRBD1 (5 bases). The ends were cut back, 2 bases at V and 2 bases at J, with 12 bases in the middle. Germline values: CDR1 MNHEY, CDR2 SVGAGI. This CDR3 comprises 15 residues. For the CDR3, the DNA is TGTGCCAGCAGTTACGGGGGAGGGCGAAACTATGGCTACACCTTC. Translated, it gives CASSYGGGRNYGYTF.

V gene TRBV5-1 combines with J gene TRBJ2-3; D perhaps matches TRBD1 (5 bases). V was pared by 4 bases and J by 4 bases, with 13 bases between. Per germline, CDR1 SGHRS and CDR2 YFSETQ. The CDR3 has 14 amino acids. This chain's CDR3 is CASSTPDSADTQYF. The CDR3 nucleotides read TGCGCCAGCAGCACACCCGACAGTGCAGATACGCAGTATTTT.

V is TRBV7-9 and J is TRBJ2-5, with TRBD2 as a possible D gene (5 bases). The germline V gene encodes CDR1 SEHNR and CDR2 FQNEAQ (reference sequence). The V and J ends lost 4 bases and 2 bases respectively, with 17 bases between them. The CDR3 totals 16 residues. CDR3 loop: CASSYPPGKKQETQYF. In DNA form, the CDR3 reads TGTGCCAGCAGCTACCCCCCGGGGAAGAAGCAAGAGACCCAGTACTTC.

V usage is TRBV20-1 and J usage is TRBJ1-2, with D unresolved. Deletions cut 2 bases from V and 8 bases from J, with 12 bases between. Germline lookup yields CDR1 DFQATT and CDR2 SNEGSKA (reference sequence). CDR3 length equals 12 residues. CDR3 loop: CSARTVGEGYTF. The DNA of the CDR3 is TGCAGTGCTAGAACAGTCGGCGAAGGCTACACCTTC.

The chain joins TRBV30 to TRBJ1-2, with D unclear. Germline V gene lookup returns CDR1 GTSNPN and CDR2 SVGIG (reference sequence). The CDR3 extends over 13 amino acids. V lost 1 base, J lost 3 bases, and 9 bases lay in between. The CDR3 loop is CAWSAGAYYGYTF. CDR3 in DNA: TGTGCCTGGAGTGCCGGCGCCTACTATGGCTACACCTTC.

The J gene is TRBJ2-5, the V gene TRBV5-6; tentative D call: TRBD2 (5 bases). The germline gives CDR1 SGHDT, CDR2 YYEEEE. The CDR3 loop spans 13 amino acids. The V end was cut by 4 bases, the J end by 8 bases, with 15 bases between. CDR3 coding DNA: TGTGCCAGCAGCGAGGGCCCACTGAGAACCCAGTACTTC. This encodes CASSEGPLRTQYF.

The chain has TRBV29-1 and TRBJ2-1; D perhaps matches TRBD1 (5 bases). The V gene's germline CDR1 is SQVTM and CDR2 ANQGSEA. The CDR3 is 14 amino acids. Trimming removed 4 bases at V and 3 bases at J, with 13 bases between. DNA for the CDR3: TGCAGCGTTGCTGAGAGACAGAGCTACAATGAGCAGTTCTTC. It specifies CSVAERQSYNEQFF.

This clonotype was seen a single time. The chain carries TRBV5-1 and TRBJ2-3, with 11 positions matching TRBD2. Germline CDR1 and CDR2: SGHRS and YFSETQ. The CDR3 has 15 residues. J lost 5 bases, V lost 1 base, and 3 bases had no gene match. The DNA of the CDR3 is TGCGCCAGCAGCTTGACTAGCGGGGGAATAGATACGCAGTATTTT. This sequence encodes CASSLTSGGIDTQYF.

This rearrangement joins TRBV18 to TRBJ2-7; D is perhaps TRBD2 (5 bases). The V gene lost 6 bases and the J gene lost 1 base, with 13 bases spanning the gap. CDR1 and CDR2 (germline): KGHSH, LQKENI. The CDR3 has 14 residues. As DNA, the CDR3 is TGTGCCAGCTCTTCTTTTCGGGATTCCTACGAGCAGTACTTC. This encodes CASSSFRDSYEQYF.

The rearrangement uses TRBV7-8 and TRBJ1-1, with a possible D match to TRBD1 (6 bases). In germline, CDR1 is SGHVS, CDR2 FQNEAQ. Trimming stripped 5 bases from V and 1 base from J, with 14 bases between. The CDR3 spans 15 residues. The CDR3 loop reads CASSKTGRANTEAFF. The CDR3 DNA sequence: TGTGCCAGCAGCAAGACAGGCCGAGCGAACACTGAAGCTTTCTTT.

J is TRBJ1-4 and V is TRBV6-5, with 7 nucleotides matching TRBD1. CDR1 and CDR2 (germline): MNHEY, SVGAGI. The CDR3 spans 14 residues. Germline trimming cut 3 bases from V and 7 bases from J; bases unmatched to any gene: 5. Written as DNA, the CDR3 is TGTGCCAGCAGTTATTACAGGGGATTTGAAAAACTGTTTTTT. Its translation: CASSYYRGFEKLFF.

The V and J genes are TRBV24-1 and TRBJ2-3; D is uncertain. Germline lookup yields CDR1 KGHDR and CDR2 SFDVKD. V shed 2 bases and J shed 2 bases, with 4 bases lying between them. The CDR3 extends over 13 amino acids. CDR3 residues: CATSDSYTDTQYF. The CDR3 nucleotides are TGTGCCACCAGTGATTCATACACAGATACGCAGTATTTT.

This clonotype was seen more than once but under ten times. The chain recombines TRBV5-4 with TRBJ1-2; D is ambiguous. The germline CDR1 and CDR2 sequences are SGHNT and YYREEE (reference sequence). The germline V and J ends were trimmed by 0 bases and 3 bases, with 9 bases remaining between them. The CDR3 covers 14 residues. The CDR3 reads CASSLDGRDYGYTF. CDR3 DNA: TGTGCCAGCAGCTTGGACGGCCGGGACTATGGCTACACCTTC.

This rearrangement joins TRBV5-6 to TRBJ2-7, with D tentatively TRBD2 (6 bases). Trimming took off 7 bases at V and 3 bases at J, with 20 bases between the two ends. Germline-derived CDR1 and CDR2 are SGHDT and YYEEEE. This CDR3 has 15 amino acids. This CDR3 is CASAPVGGRDYEQYF. CDR3 sequence (DNA): TGTGCCAGCGCACCCGTCGGGGGTCGGGACTACGAGCAGTACTTC.

The chain combines TRBV6-6 with TRBJ2-7, with TRBD2 matching 7 bases. The junction had 9 bases not matched to a gene; V was cut back by 8 bases and J by 5 bases. This CDR3 has 13 amino acids. Germline CDR1 and CDR2: MNHNY and SVGAGI (reference sequence). The CDR3 DNA follows: TGTGCCAGCGTCAACGGGGGGTCCGACGAGCAGTACTTC. Translating gives CASVNGGSDEQYF.

The J gene is TRBJ1-1, the V gene TRBV30, with 7 bases that match TRBD1. The CDR3 is 11 amino acids. Germline V CDR1 and CDR2: GTSNPN, SVGIG (reference sequence). V trimming: 7 bases; J trimming: 4 bases; junction bases outside the gene matches: 3. In DNA form, the CDR3 reads TGTGCCTTAAAGGGGGCCACTGAAGCTTTCTTT. Residues: CALKGATEAFF.

The chain is built from TRBV30 and TRBJ1-1; possible D gene TRBD1, 6 bases. This CDR3 has 12 amino acids. V lost 6 bases and J 3 bases, leaving 11 bases between the germline ends. The germline CDR1 and CDR2 sequences are GTSNPN and SVGIG (reference sequence). Here the CDR3 DNA reads TGTGCCTGCACAGGGTACGACACTGAAGCTTTCTTT. Translating gives CACTGYDTEAFF.

This chain uses TRBV13 with TRBJ1-1; D gene ambiguous. The V gene's germline CDR1 is PRHDT and CDR2 FYEKMQ (reference sequence). The length of the CDR3 is 16 residues. V was pared by 6 bases and J by 1 base, with 18 bases between. This CDR3 is CASRSSGRDSNTEAFF. In nucleotides, the CDR3 is TGTGCCAGCAGATCGTCCGGGCGAGACTCGAACACTGAAGCTTTCTTT.

V usage is TRBV19 and J usage is TRBJ2-1; 8 nucleotides match TRBD2. This CDR3 contains 12 residues. Trimming at V came to 8 bases and at J to 8 bases, leaving 5 bases not matched to a gene. CDR1 and CDR2 (germline): LNHDA, SQIVND (reference sequence). CDR3 sequence (DNA): TGTGCCAGTGTGGGGACTAGAGATGAGCAGTTCTTC. It is translated as CASVGTRDEQFF.

The CDR3 sequence is CSAVGAPNSYEQYF. The CDR3 DNA reads TGCAGCGCCGTTGGGGCCCCTAATTCCTACGAGCAGTACTTC. This chain joins TRBV20-1 and TRBJ2-7; TRBD1 is a possible D gene (5 bases). The CDR3 runs 14 residues. The germline V gene encodes CDR1 DFQATT and CDR2 SNEGSKA (reference sequence).

The chain employs TRBV3-1 and TRBJ1-5; D ambiguous. The CDR3 totals 15 residues. Per germline, CDR1 LGHDT and CDR2 YNNKEL (reference sequence). Trimming removed 0 bases from V and 6 bases from J, with 12 bases in between. The CDR3 loop is CASSQDTGWGQPQHF. The CDR3 DNA reads TGTGCCAGCAGCCAAGATACGGGGTGGGGTCAGCCCCAGCATTTT.